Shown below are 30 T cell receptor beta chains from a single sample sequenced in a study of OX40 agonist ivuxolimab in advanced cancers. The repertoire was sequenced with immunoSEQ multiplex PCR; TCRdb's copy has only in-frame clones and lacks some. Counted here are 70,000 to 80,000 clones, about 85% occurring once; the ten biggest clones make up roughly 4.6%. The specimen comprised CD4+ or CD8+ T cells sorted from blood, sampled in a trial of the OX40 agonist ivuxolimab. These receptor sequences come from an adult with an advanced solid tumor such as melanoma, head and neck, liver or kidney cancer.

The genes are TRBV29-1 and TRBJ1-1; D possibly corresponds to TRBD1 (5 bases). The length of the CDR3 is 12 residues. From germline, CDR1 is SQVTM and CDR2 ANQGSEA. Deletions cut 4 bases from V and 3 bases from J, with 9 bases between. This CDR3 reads CSVGEGDTEAFF. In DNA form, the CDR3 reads TGCAGCGTTGGAGAAGGGGACACTGAAGCTTTCTTT.

Here the CDR3 reads CASRLGLALSYEQYF. CDR3 DNA sequence: TGCGCCAGCAGATTAGGACTAGCGCTGAGTTACGAGCAGTACTTC. The rearrangement uses TRBV5-1 and TRBJ2-7; 9 nucleotides match TRBD2. CDR1 and CDR2 (germline): SGHRS, YFSETQ. The CDR3 is made up of 15 amino acids. V dropped 5 bases and J dropped 4; count of bases not matched to a gene: 10.

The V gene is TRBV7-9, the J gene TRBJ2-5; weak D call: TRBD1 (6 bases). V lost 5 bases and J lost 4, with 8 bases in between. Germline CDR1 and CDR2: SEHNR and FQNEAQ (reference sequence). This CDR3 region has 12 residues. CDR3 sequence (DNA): TGTGCCAGCAGCACGACAGGAGAGACCCAGTACTTC. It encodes CASSTTGETQYF.

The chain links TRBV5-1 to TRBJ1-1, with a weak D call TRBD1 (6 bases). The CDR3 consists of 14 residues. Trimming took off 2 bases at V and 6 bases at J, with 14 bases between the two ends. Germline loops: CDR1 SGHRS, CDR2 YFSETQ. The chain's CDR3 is CASSLKGVRAEAFF. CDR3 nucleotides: TGCGCCAGCAGCTTAAAGGGGGTTCGGGCTGAAGCTTTCTTT.

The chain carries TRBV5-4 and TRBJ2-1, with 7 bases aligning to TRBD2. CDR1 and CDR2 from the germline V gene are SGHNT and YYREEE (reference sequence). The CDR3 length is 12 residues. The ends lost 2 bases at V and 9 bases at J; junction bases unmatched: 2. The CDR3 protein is CASSLAGLEQFF. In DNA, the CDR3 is TGTGCCAGCAGCTTAGCGGGACTTGAGCAGTTCTTC.

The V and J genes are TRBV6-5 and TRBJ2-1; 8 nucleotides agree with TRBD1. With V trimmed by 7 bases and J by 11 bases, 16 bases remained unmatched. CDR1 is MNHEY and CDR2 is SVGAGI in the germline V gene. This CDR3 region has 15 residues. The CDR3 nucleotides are TGTGCCAGCACTCGACCGGGACAGGCTGGCCCTCAGCAGTTCTTC. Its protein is CASTRPGQAGPQQFF.

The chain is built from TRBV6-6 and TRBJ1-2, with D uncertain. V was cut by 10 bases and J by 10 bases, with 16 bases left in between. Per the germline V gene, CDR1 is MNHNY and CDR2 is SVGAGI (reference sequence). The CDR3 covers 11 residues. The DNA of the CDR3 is TGTGCCACCCTCGGAACAGAACACTACACCTTC. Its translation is CATLGTEHYTF.

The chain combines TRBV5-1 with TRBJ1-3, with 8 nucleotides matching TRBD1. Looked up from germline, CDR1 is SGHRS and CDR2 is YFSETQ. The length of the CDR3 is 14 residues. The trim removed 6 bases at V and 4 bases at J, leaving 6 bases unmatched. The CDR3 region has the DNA TGCGCCAGCAACTCCGGGACAGGCGGAAACACCATATATTTT. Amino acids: CASNSGTGGNTIYF.

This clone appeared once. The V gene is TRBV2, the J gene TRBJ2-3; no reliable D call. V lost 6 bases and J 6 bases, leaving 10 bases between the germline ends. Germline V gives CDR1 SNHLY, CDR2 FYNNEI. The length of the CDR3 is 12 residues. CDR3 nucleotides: TGTGCCAGCAGATTAAGCAGGGATACGCAGTATTTT. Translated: CASRLSRDTQYF.

The CDR3 DNA sequence: TGCGCCAGCAGCTTTCTCGGACTCGTAGACTCTGGAAACACCATATATTTT. Its protein is CASSFLGLVDSGNTIYF. This sequence joins TRBV5-1 and TRBJ1-3; no reliable D call. The CDR3 loop spans 17 amino acids. Trimming left V 2 bases short and J 0 bases short, with 15 bases between. The V gene's germline CDR1 is SGHRS and CDR2 YFSETQ.

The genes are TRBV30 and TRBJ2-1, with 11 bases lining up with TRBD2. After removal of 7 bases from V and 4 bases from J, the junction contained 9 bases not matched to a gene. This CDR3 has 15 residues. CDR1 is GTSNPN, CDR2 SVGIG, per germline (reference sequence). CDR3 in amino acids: CALARTSGQYNEQFF. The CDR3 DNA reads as TGTGCCTTAGCACGGACTAGCGGGCAATACAATGAGCAGTTCTTC. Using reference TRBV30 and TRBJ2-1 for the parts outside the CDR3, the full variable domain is SQTIHQWPATLVQPVGSPLSLECTVEGTSNPNLYWYRQAAGRGLQLLFYSVGIGQISSEVPQNLSASRPQDRQFILSSKKLLLSDSGFYLCALARTSGQYNEQFFGPGTRLTVL.

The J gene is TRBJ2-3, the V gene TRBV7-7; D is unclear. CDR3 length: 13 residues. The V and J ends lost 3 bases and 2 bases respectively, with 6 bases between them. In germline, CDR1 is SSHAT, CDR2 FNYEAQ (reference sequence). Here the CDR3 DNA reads TGTGCCAGCAGCTTTAGGATCACAGATACGCAGTATTTT. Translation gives CASSFRITDTQYF.

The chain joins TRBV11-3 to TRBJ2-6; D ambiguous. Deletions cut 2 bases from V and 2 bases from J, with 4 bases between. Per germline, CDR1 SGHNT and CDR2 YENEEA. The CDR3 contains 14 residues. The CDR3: CASSLLAGANVLTF. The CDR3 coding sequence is TGTGCCAGCAGCTTACTAGCTGGGGCCAACGTCCTGACTTTC.

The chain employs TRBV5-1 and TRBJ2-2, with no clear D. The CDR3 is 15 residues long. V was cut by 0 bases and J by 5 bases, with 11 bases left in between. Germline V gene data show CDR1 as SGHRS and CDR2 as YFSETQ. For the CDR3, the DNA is TGCGCCAGCAGCTTGGAAGCGCGTCAAACCGGGGAGCTGTTTTTT. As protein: CASSLEARQTGELFF.

As DNA, the CDR3 is TGTGCCAGCAGCTCGGTGACATGGATGGGGTCCTATGGCTACACCTTC. This encodes CASSSVTWMGSYGYTF. The rearrangement uses TRBV5-6 and TRBJ1-2; no reliable D call. CDR3 length: 16 residues. Germline-derived CDR1 and CDR2 are SGHDT and YYEEEE. Trimming took off 3 bases at V and 4 bases at J, with 19 bases between the two ends.

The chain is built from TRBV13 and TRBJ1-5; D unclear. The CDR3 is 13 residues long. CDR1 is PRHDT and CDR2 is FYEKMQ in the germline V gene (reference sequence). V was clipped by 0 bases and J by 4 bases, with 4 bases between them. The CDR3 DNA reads TGTGCCAGCAGCTTAGGGGCAAATCAGCCCCAGCATTTT. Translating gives CASSLGANQPQHF.

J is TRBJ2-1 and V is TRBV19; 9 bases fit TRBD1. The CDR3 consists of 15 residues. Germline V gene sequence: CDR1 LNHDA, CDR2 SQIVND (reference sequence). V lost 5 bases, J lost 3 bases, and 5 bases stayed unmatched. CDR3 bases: TGTGCCAGTAGTCTGGGACAGGGAATCTACAATGAGCAGTTCTTC. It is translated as CASSLGQGIYNEQFF.

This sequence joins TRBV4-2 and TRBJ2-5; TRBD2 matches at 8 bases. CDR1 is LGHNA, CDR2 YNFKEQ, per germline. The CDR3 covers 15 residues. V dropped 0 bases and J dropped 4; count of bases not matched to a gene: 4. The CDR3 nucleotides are TGTGCCAGCAGCCAAGATGGGAGCGGGAGAGAGACCCAGTACTTC. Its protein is CASSQDGSGRETQYF.

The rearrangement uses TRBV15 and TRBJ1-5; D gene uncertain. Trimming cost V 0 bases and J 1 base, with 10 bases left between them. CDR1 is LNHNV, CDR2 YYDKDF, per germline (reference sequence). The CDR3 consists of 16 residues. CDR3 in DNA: TGTGCCACCAGCAGAGAGATTTCGGGGAGCAATCAGCCCCAGCATTTT. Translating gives CATSREISGSNQPQHF.

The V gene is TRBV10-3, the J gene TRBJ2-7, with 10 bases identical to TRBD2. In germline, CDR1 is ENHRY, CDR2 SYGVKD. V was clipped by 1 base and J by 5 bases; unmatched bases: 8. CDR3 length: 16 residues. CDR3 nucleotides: TGTGCCATCAGTGAGTTGTCTAGCGGGAGATCCCACGAGCAGTACTTC. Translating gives CAISELSSGRSHEQYF.

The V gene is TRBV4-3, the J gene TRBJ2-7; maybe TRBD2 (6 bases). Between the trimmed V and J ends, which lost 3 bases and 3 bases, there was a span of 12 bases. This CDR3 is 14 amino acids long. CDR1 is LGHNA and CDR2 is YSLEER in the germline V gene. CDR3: CASSHTGDRYEQYF. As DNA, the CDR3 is TGCGCCAGCAGCCACACGGGAGACCGCTACGAGCAGTACTTC.

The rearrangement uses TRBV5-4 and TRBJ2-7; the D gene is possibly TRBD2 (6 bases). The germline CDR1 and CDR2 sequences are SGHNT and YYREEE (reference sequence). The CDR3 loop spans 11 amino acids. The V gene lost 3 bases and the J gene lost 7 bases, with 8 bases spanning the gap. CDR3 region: CASSSRGEQYF. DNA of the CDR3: TGTGCCAGCAGCTCCCGGGGGGAGCAGTACTTC. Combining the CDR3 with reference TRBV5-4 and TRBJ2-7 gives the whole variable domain ETGVTQSPTHLIKTRGQQVTLRCSSQSGHNTVSWYQQALGQGPQFIFQYYREEENGRGNFPPRFSGLQFPNYSSELNVNALELDDSALYLCASSSRGEQYFGPGTRLTVT.

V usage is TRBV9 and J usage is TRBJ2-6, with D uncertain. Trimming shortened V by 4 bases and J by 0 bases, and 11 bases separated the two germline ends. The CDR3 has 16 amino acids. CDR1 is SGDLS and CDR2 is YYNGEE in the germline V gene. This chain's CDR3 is CASSPASGSGANVLTF. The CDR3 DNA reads TGTGCCAGCAGCCCCGCCTCCGGCTCTGGGGCCAACGTCCTGACTTTC.

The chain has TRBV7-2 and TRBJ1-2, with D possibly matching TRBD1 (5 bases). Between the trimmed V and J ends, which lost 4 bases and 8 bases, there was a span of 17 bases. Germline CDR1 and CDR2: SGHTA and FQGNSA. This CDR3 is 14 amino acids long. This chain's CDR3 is CASSSNQGTGGYTF. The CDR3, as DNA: TGTGCCAGCAGCTCAAACCAGGGAACGGGAGGCTACACCTTC. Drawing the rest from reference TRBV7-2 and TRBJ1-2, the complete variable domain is GAGVSQSPSNKVTEKGKDVELRCDPISGHTALYWYRQSLGQGLEFLIYFQGNSAPDKSGLPSDRFSAERTGGSVSTLTIQRTQQEDSAVYLCASSSNQGTGGYTFGSGTRLTVV.

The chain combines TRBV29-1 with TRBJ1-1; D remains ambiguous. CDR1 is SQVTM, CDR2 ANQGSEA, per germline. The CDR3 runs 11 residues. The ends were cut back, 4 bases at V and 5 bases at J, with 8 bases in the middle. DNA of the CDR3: TGCAGCGTTGCGGGGTCAACTGAAGCTTTCTTT. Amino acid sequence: CSVAGSTEAFF.

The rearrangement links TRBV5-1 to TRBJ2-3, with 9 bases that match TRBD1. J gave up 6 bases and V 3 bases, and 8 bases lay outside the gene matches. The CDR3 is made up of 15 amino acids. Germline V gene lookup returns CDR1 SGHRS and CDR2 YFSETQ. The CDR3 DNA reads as TGCGCCAGCAGCTCCGTGACAGGGGGGACCGATACGCAGTATTTT. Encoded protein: CASSSVTGGTDTQYF. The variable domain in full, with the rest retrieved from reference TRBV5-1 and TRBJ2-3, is KAGVTQTPRYLIKTRGQQVTLSCSPISGHRSVSWYQQTPGQGLQFLFEYFSETQRNKGNFPGRFSGRQFSNSRSEMNVSTLELGDSALYLCASSSVTGGTDTQYFGPGTRLTVL.

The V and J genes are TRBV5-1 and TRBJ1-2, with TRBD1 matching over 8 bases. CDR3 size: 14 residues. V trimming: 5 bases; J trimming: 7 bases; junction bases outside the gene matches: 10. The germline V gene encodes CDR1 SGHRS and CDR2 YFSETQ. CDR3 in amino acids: CASRPPGGAFGYTF. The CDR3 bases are TGCGCCAGCAGACCACCAGGGGGCGCATTTGGCTACACCTTC.

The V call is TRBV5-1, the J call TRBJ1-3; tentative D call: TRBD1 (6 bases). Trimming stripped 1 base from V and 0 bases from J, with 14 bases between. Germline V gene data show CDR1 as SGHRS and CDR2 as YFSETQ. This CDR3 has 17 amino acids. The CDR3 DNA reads TGCGCCAGCAGCTTGTGGTCAGGGGCGACCTCTGGAAACACCATATATTTT. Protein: CASSLWSGATSGNTIYF.

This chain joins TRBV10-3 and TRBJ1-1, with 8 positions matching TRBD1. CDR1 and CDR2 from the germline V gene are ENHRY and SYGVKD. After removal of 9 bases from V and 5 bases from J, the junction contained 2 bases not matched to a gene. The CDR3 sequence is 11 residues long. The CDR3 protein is CAIRTGTEAFF. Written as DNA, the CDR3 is TGTGCCATAAGGACAGGGACTGAAGCTTTCTTT.

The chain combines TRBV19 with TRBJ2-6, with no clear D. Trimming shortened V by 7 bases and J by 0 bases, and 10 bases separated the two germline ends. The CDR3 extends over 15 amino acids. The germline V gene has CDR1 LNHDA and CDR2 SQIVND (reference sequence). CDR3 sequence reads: CASTPMASGANVLTF. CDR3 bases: TGTGCCAGTACCCCCATGGCCTCTGGGGCCAACGTCCTGACTTTC.